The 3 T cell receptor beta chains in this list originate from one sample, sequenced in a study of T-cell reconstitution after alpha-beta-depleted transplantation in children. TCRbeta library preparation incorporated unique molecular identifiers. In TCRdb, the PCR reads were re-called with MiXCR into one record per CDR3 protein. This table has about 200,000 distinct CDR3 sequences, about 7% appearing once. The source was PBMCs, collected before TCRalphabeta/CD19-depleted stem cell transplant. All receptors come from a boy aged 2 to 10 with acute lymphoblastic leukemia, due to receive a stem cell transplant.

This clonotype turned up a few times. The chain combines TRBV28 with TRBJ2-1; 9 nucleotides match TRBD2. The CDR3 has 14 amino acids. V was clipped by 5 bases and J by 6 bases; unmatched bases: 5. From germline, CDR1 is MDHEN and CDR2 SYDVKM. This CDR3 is CASSPWREGNEQFF. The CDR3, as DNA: TGTGCCAGCAGTCCCTGGCGGGAGGGCAATGAGCAGTTCTTC. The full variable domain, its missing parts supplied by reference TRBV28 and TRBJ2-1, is DVKVTQSSRYLVKRTGEKVFLECVQDMDHENMFWYRQDPGLGLRLIYFSYDVKMKEKGDIPEGYSVSREKKERFSLILESASTNQTSMYLCASSPWREGNEQFFGPGTRLTVL.

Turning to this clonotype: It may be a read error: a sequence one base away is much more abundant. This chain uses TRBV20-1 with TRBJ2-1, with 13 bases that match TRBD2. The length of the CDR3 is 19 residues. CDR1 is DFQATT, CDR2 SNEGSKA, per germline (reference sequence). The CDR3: CCARPNGLAGARSYNEQFF. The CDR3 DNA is TGCTGTGCTAGACCCAATGGACTAGCGGGGGCCCGCTCCTACAATGAGCAGTTCTTC.

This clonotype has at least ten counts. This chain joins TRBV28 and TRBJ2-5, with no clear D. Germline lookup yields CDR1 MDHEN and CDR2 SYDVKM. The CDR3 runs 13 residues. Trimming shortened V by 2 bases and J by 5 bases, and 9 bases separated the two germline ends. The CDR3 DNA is TGTGCCAGCAGTTTACCCAGCACGGAGACCCAGTACTTC. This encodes CASSLPSTETQYF. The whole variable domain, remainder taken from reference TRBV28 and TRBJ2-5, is DVKVTQSSRYLVKRTGEKVFLECVQDMDHENMFWYRQDPGLGLRLIYFSYDVKMKEKGDIPEGYSVSREKKERFSLILESASTNQTSMYLCASSLPSTETQYFGPGTRLLVL.